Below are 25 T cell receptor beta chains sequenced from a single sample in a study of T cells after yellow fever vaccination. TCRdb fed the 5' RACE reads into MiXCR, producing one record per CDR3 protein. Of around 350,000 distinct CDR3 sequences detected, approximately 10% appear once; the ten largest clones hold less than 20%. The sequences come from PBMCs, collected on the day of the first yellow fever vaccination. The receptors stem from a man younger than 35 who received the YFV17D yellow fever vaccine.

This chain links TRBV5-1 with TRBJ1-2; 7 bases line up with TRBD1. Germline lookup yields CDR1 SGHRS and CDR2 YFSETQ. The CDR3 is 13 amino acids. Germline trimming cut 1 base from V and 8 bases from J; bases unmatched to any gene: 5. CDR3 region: CASSLTGAGGYTF. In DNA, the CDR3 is TGCGCCAGCAGCTTGACAGGGGCCGGGGGCTACACCTTC.

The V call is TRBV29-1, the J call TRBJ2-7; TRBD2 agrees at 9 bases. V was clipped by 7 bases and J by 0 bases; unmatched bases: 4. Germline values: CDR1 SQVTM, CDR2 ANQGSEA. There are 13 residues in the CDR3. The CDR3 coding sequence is TGCAGCGGGACTAGCGAGAACTCCTACGAGCAGTACTTC. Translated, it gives CSGTSENSYEQYF.

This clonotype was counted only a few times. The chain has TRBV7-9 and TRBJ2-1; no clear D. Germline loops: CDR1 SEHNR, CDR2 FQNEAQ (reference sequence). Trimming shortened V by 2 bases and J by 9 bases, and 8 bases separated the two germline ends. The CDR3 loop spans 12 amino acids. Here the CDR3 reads CASSLSNGEQFF. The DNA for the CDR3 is TGTGCCAGCAGCTTATCCAATGGTGAGCAGTTCTTC.

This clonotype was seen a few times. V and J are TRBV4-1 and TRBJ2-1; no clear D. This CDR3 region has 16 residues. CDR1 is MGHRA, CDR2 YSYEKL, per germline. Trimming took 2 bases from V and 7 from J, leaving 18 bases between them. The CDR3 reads CASSQLQVPRWNEQFF. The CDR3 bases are TGCGCCAGCAGCCAACTCCAGGTCCCCCGGTGGAATGAGCAGTTCTTC.

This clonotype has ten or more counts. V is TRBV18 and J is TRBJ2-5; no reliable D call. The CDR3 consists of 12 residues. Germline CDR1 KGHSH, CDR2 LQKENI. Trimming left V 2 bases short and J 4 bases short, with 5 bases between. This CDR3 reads CASSPVRETQYF. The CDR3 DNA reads TGTGCCAGCTCACCAGTTCGAGAGACCCAGTACTTC.

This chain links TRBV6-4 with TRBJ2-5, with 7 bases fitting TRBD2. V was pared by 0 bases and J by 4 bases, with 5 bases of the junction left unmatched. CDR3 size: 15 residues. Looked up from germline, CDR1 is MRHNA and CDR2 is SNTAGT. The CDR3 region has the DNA TGTGCCAGCAGTGACTCGTGGGGGGGACTAGAGACCCAGTACTTC. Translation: CASSDSWGGLETQYF.

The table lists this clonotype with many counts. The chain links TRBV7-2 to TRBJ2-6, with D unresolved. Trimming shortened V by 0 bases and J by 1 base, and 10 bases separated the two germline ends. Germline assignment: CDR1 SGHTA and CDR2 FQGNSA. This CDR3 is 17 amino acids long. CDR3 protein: CASSLAYLRSGANVLTF. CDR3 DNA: TGTGCCAGCAGCTTAGCGTATTTGAGGTCTGGGGCCAACGTCCTGACTTTC.

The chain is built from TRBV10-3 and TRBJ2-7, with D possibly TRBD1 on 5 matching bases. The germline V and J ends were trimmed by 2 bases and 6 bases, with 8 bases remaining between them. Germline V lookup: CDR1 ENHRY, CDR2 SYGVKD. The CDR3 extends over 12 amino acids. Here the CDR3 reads CAISEGAPEQYV. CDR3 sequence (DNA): TGTGCCATCAGTGAGGGGGCCCCCGAGCAGTACGTC.

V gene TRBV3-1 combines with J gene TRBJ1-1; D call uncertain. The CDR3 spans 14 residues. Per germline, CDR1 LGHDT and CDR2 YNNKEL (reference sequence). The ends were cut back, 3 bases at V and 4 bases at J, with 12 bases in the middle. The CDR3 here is CASSQRPSGTEAFF. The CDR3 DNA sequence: TGTGCCAGCAGCCAGAGACCCTCGGGCACTGAAGCTTTCTTT.

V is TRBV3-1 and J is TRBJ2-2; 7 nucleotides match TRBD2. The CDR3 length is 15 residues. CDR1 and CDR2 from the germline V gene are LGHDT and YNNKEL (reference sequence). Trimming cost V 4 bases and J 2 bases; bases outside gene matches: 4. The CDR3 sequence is CASSRLAANTGELFF. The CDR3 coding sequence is TGTGCCAGCAGCCGGCTAGCGGCTAACACCGGGGAGCTGTTTTTT.

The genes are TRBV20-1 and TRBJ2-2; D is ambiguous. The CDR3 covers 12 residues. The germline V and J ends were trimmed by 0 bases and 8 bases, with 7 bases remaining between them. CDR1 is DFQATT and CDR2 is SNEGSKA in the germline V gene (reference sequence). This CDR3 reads CSARDYLGELFF. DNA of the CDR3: TGCAGTGCTAGAGATTACCTGGGGGAGCTGTTTTTT.

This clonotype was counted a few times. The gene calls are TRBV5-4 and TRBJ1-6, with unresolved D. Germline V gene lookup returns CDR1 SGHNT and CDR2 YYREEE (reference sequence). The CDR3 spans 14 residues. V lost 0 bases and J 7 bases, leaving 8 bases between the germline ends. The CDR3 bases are TGTGCCAGCAGCTTGGATCGGGCGAATTCACCCCTCCACTTT. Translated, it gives CASSLDRANSPLHF.

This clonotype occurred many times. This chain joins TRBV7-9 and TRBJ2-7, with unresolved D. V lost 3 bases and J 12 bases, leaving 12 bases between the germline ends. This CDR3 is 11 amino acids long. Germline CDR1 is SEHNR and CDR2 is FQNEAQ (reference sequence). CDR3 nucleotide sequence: TGTGCCAGCAGCTTGGGTACCGGAATGTACGTC. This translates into CASSLGTGMYV.

Written as DNA, the CDR3 is TGTGCCAGCAGTCCCTCCGCGGGGTGGGAGCAGTACGTC. It yields the protein CASSPSAGWEQYV. The V and J genes are TRBV27 and TRBJ2-7, with D possibly TRBD2 on 6 matching bases. There are 13 residues in the CDR3. The V gene's germline CDR1 is MNHEY and CDR2 SMNVEV (reference sequence). Trimming took off 5 bases at V and 7 bases at J, with 15 bases between the two ends.

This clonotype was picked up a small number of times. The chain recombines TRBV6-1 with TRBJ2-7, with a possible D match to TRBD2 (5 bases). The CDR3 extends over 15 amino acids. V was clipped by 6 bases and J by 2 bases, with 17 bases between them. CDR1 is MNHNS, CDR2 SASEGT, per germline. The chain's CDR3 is CASSRTGGRAYEQYF. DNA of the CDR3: TGTGCCAGCAGCAGGACTGGTGGCCGTGCCTACGAGCAGTACTTC.

CDR3 loop: CSARTPGLYGANVLTF. The CDR3 DNA sequence: TGCAGTGCTAGAACTCCGGGACTCTATGGGGCCAACGTCCTGACTTTC. The V call is TRBV20-1, the J call TRBJ2-6, with a weak D call TRBD2 (6 bases). Germline values: CDR1 DFQATT, CDR2 SNEGSKA (reference sequence). Deletions cut 2 bases from V and 3 bases from J, with 14 bases between. The CDR3 totals 16 residues.

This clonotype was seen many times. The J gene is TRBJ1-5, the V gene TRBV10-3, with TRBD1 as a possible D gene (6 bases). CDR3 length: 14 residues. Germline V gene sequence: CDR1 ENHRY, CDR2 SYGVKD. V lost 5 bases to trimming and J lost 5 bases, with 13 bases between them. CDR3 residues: CAISLTGSDQPQHF. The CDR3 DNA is TGTGCCATCAGTCTCACAGGGTCGGATCAGCCCCAGCATTTT.

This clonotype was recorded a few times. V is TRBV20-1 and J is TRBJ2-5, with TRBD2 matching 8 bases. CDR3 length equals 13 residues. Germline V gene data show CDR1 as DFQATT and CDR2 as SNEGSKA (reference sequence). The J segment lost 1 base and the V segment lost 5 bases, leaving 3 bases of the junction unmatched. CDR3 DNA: TGCAGTGCTCCACTAGCGGCCCAAGAGACCCAGTACTTC. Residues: CSAPLAAQETQYF.

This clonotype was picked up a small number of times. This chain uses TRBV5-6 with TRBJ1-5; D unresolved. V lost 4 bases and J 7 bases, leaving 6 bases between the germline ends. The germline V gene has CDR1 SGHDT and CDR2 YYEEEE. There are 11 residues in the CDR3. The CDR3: CASSPYQPQHF. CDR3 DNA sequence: TGTGCCAGCAGCCCCTACCAGCCCCAGCATTTT.

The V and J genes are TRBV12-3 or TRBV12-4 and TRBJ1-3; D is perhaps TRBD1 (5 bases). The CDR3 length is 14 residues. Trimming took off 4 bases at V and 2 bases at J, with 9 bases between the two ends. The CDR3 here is CASSSTGPGNTIYF. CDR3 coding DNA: TGTGCCAGCAGTTCAACAGGTCCTGGAAACACCATATATTTT.

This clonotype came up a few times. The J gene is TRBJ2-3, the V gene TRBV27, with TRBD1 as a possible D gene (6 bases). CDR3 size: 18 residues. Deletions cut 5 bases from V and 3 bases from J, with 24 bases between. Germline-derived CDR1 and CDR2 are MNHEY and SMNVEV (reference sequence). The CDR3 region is CASSPVPSVGGGTDTQYF. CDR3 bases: TGTGCCAGCAGTCCGGTCCCCAGCGTTGGGGGCGGAACAGATACGCAGTATTTT.

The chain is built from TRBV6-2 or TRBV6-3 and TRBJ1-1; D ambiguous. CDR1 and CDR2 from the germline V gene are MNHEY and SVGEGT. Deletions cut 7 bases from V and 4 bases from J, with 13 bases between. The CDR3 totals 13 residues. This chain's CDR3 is CASIESGRTEAFF. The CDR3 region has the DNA TGTGCCAGCATAGAGTCGGGTCGCACTGAAGCTTTCTTT.

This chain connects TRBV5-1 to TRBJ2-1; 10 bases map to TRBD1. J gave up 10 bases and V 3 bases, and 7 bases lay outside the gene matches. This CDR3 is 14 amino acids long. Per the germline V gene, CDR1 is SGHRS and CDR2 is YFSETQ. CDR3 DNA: TGCGCCAGCAGCTCGGGACAGGGGAGTGGCGAGCAGTTCTTC. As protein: CASSSGQGSGEQFF.

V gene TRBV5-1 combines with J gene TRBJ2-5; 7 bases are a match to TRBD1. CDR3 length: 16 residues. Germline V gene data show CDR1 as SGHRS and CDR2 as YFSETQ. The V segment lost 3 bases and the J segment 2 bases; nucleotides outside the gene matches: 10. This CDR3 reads CASSSDPGQSQETQYF. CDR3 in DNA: TGCGCCAGCAGCTCCGATCCGGGACAGTCACAAGAGACCCAGTACTTC.

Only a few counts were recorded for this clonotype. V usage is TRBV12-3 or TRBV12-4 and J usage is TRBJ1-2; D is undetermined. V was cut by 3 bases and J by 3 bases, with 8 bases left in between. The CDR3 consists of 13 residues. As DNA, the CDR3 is TGTGCCAGCAGTTTCGTAGGTTACTATGGCTACACCTTC. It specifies CASSFVGYYGYTF.